These 4 T cell receptor beta chains originate from one sample sequenced in a study of PD-L1 blockade in urothelial cancer. Indicated time point: peripheral blood 6 weeks after treatment start. TCRdb keeps only in-frame clones here, not all; method: immunoSEQ multiplex PCR. The sample lists 65,000 to 85,000 clones, around 90% seen once, with around 0.9% in the top ten. The sequencing here drew on PBMCs, taken around atezolizumab (anti-PD-L1) treatment. Receptor source: a woman older than 75 with urothelial cancer.

The V gene is TRBV18, the J gene TRBJ2-7; TRBD2 might be the D (5 bases). This CDR3 is 14 amino acids long. Germline CDR1 and CDR2: KGHSH and LQKENI. V was shortened by 2 bases and J by 6 bases, with 14 bases between the two germline ends. CDR3 sequence reads: CASSPEGKRPEQYF. In DNA form, the CDR3 reads TGTGCCAGCTCACCAGAGGGCAAGAGGCCCGAGCAGTACTTC. Full variable domain (outside the CDR3, taken from reference TRBV18 and TRBJ2-7): NAGVMQNPRHLVRRRGQEARLRCSPMKGHSHVYWYRQLPEEGLKFMVYLQKENIIDESGMPKERFSAEFPKEGPSILRIQQVVRGDSAAYFCASSPEGKRPEQYFGPGTRLTVT.

The rearrangement links TRBV18 to TRBJ2-7; TRBD2 aligns across 14 bases. This CDR3 comprises 17 residues. Per germline, CDR1 KGHSH and CDR2 LQKENI. V shed 4 bases and J 2 bases; nucleotides not matched to a gene: 7. CDR3 protein: CASSLPGTSGGTYEQYF. Here the CDR3 DNA reads TGTGCCAGCTCACTTCCTGGGACTAGCGGGGGCACCTACGAGCAGTACTTC.

The J gene is TRBJ2-3, the V gene TRBV28, with no clear D. Germline CDR1 MDHEN, CDR2 SYDVKM. The V gene lost 6 bases and the J gene lost 2 bases, with 6 bases spanning the gap. The CDR3 is 12 residues long. CDR3 in DNA: TGTGCCAGCAGAACCTACACAGATACGCAGTATTTT. It specifies CASRTYTDTQYF. Together with reference TRBV28 and TRBJ2-3, the CDR3 gives the full variable domain: DVKVTQSSRYLVKRTGEKVFLECVQDMDHENMFWYRQDPGLGLRLIYFSYDVKMKEKGDIPEGYSVSREKKERFSLILESASTNQTSMYLCASRTYTDTQYFGPGTRLTVL.

This clone was counted once. This chain links TRBV4-2 with TRBJ2-1; TRBD2 matches 12 bases. This CDR3 is 15 amino acids long. Germline values: CDR1 LGHNA, CDR2 YNFKEQ. V lost 4 bases and J lost 5; bases outside the gene matches: 3. The CDR3 is CASSPWTSGDNEQFF. CDR3 nucleotides: TGTGCCAGCAGCCCCTGGACTAGCGGGGACAATGAGCAGTTCTTC.